Each of the 20 T cell receptor beta chains below was sequenced from the same sample in a study of OX40 agonist ivuxolimab in advanced cancers. Profiled with immunoSEQ multiplex PCR; TCRdb holds only in-frame clones, not every one. The profile covers 90,000 to 120,000 clones, with about 91% appearing a single time and under 0.85% taken by the ten largest. The sample consisted of CD4+ or CD8+ T cells sorted from blood, taken in a trial of the OX40 agonist ivuxolimab. All receptors come from an adult with an advanced solid tumor such as melanoma, head and neck, liver or kidney cancer.

V and J are TRBV6-1 and TRBJ2-4, with unresolved D. The CDR3 length is 15 residues. Trimming cost V 4 bases and J 0 bases, with 10 bases left between them. Germline CDR1 is MNHNS and CDR2 is SASEGT. CDR3 DNA sequence: TGTGCCAGCAGTGGTAAAGAATTAGCCAAAAACATTCAGTACTTC. This encodes CASSGKELAKNIQYF.

This clone has a single count. The chain has TRBV7-9 and TRBJ1-5, with TRBD1 as a possible D gene (5 bases). CDR1 and CDR2 from the germline V gene are SEHNR and FQNEAQ (reference sequence). The CDR3 length is 16 residues. Trimming left V 3 bases short and J 4 bases short, with 16 bases between. The CDR3 reads CASSLTTGVLNQPQHF. DNA of the CDR3: TGTGCCAGCAGCTTGACTACAGGCGTTCTTAATCAGCCCCAGCATTTT.

The chain recombines TRBV10-1 with TRBJ1-5; a weak D match, TRBD1 (6 bases). V lost 11 bases and J lost 3, with 17 bases in between. The CDR3 consists of 14 residues. Germline CDR1 WNHNN, CDR2 SYGVQD (reference sequence). This CDR3 is CAYGGQQPNQPQHF. CDR3 bases: TGCGCCTACGGGGGGCAGCAACCCAATCAGCCCCAGCATTTT.

The chain is built from TRBV6-6 and TRBJ2-2; 10 nucleotides align to TRBD1. V gave up 2 bases and J gave up 5 bases; unmatched junction bases: 5. The CDR3 runs to 16 residues. Germline V lookup: CDR1 MNHNY, CDR2 SVGAGI (reference sequence). CDR3 loop: CASSYGTGAGTGELFF. In DNA form, the CDR3 reads TGTGCCAGCAGTTACGGGACAGGGGCTGGGACCGGGGAGCTGTTTTTT.

The chain links TRBV28 to TRBJ2-5, with TRBD1 as a possible D gene (6 bases). CDR3 length equals 17 residues. The V end was cut by 2 bases, the J end by 3 bases, with 19 bases between. Germline V gives CDR1 MDHEN, CDR2 SYDVKM. CDR3 DNA sequence: TGTGCCAGCAGTTTAGTCCGGCTGAGGGGGAGCAAAGAGACCCAGTACTTC. The encoded protein is CASSLVRLRGSKETQYF.

This clone was detected only once. The J gene is TRBJ2-3, the V gene TRBV19; D may be TRBD2 (5 bases). V was trimmed by 0 bases and J by 2 bases, leaving 15 bases between them. Looked up from germline, CDR1 is LNHDA and CDR2 is SQIVND (reference sequence). CDR3 length: 17 amino acids. CDR3 in amino acids: CASSIDIWRANTDTQYF. The CDR3 bases are TGTGCCAGTAGTATAGATATATGGCGGGCCAACACAGATACGCAGTATTTT.

The chain recombines TRBV21-1 with TRBJ1-5; the table assigns TRBD1, which was not confirmed against the DNA. TRBV21-1 is given as a pseudogene. CDR3 length: 18 amino acids. Written as DNA, the CDR3 is TGTGCCAGCAGCGGTCGCTTCGGCAGGATCGATAGCAATCAGCCCCAGCATTTT. As protein: CASSGRFGRIDSNQPQHF.

The V gene is TRBV18, the J gene TRBJ1-3; D gene ambiguous. Trimming took 1 base from V and 0 from J, leaving 4 bases between them. Germline CDR1 and CDR2: KGHSH and LQKENI. The CDR3 runs to 14 residues. CDR3 residues: CASSPQPSGNTIYF. CDR3 bases: TGTGCCAGCTCACCACAACCCTCTGGAAACACCATATATTTT.

The chain is built from TRBV9 and TRBJ1-1; D is unclear. From germline, CDR1 is SGDLS and CDR2 YYNGEE. V was cut by 1 base and J by 0 bases, with 13 bases left in between. The CDR3 spans 16 residues. CDR3 amino acids: CASSVKGGPMNTEAFF. CDR3 nucleotides: TGTGCCAGCAGCGTAAAGGGAGGGCCCATGAACACTGAAGCTTTCTTT.

In nucleotides, the CDR3 is TGTGCCAGCTCACCACCGGGTCAGGCGGGGACCGGGGAGCTGTTTTTT. Amino acids: CASSPPGQAGTGELFF. The chain joins TRBV18 to TRBJ2-2; a possible D gene is TRBD2 (6 bases). Trimming cost V 0 bases and J 5 bases, with 13 bases left between them. Germline CDR1 and CDR2: KGHSH and LQKENI. The CDR3 sequence is 16 residues long.

This chain connects TRBV18 to TRBJ1-1; tentative D call: TRBD1 (5 bases). Germline loops: CDR1 KGHSH, CDR2 LQKENI. V lost 3 bases and J lost 4, with 12 bases in between. The CDR3 has 14 amino acids. The CDR3 sequence: CASSPPGRGTEAFF. The CDR3 DNA reads as TGTGCCAGCTCACCCCCGGGGCGTGGCACTGAAGCTTTCTTT. Together with reference TRBV18 and TRBJ1-1, the CDR3 gives the full variable domain: NAGVMQNPRHLVRRRGQEARLRCSPMKGHSHVYWYRQLPEEGLKFMVYLQKENIIDESGMPKERFSAEFPKEGPSILRIQQVVRGDSAAYFCASSPPGRGTEAFFGQGTRLTVV.

The V gene is TRBV19, the J gene TRBJ2-7, with D possibly called TRBD1 or TRBD2 (5 bases each). Germline lookup yields CDR1 LNHDA and CDR2 SQIVND (reference sequence). This CDR3 has 16 amino acids. V was cut by 7 bases and J by 0 bases, with 19 bases left in between. CDR3 residues: CASIIQALGSSYEQYF. The CDR3 DNA follows: TGTGCCAGTATAATACAGGCCCTAGGGAGCTCCTACGAGCAGTACTTC.

The chain couples TRBV9 to TRBJ2-7; 7 nucleotides align to TRBD2. The CDR3 sequence is 17 residues long. The junction had 20 bases not matched to a gene; V was cut back by 4 bases and J by 7 bases. Germline CDR1 is SGDLS and CDR2 is YYNGEE. The DNA of the CDR3 is TGTGCCAGCAGCTCCCCCGGTGCGGGAGCCCATGTAGGAGAGCAGTACTTC. It translates to CASSSPGAGAHVGEQYF.

V gene TRBV7-3 combines with J gene TRBJ2-7; TRBD2 matches at 10 bases. Germline lookup yields CDR1 SGHTA and CDR2 FQGTGA. The junction had 3 bases not matched to a gene; V was cut back by 5 bases and J by 2 bases. The CDR3 is 14 amino acids. CDR3 bases: TGTGCCAGCAGCGTTCTAGCGGGGGCCTACGAGCAGTACTTC. This sequence encodes CASSVLAGAYEQYF.

J is TRBJ1-2 and V is TRBV7-9; no firm D call. Germline CDR1 reads SEHNR; CDR2 reads FQNEAQ (reference sequence). The CDR3 has 14 amino acids. V was cut by 7 bases and J by 0 bases, with 12 bases left in between. The CDR3 sequence is CASTVFTANYGYTF. The CDR3 DNA is TGTGCCAGCACCGTATTTACAGCTAACTATGGCTACACCTTC.

This sequence joins TRBV6-1 and TRBJ2-7; tentative D call: TRBD1 (6 bases). The CDR3 extends over 14 amino acids. V was cut by 3 bases and J by 2 bases, with 11 bases left in between. Germline V gives CDR1 MNHNS, CDR2 SASEGT. The DNA for the CDR3 is TGTGCCAGCAGTGACCAAGGACAGACCTACGAGCAGTACTTC. Protein: CASSDQGQTYEQYF.

This clone was seen a few times. The J gene is TRBJ1-1, the V gene TRBV10-3; 10 nucleotides align to TRBD1. V was clipped by 7 bases and J by 11 bases; unmatched bases: 7. Germline lookup yields CDR1 ENHRY and CDR2 SYGVKD. The CDR3 runs to 12 residues. CDR3 DNA: TGTGCCATCATCTCTGGGACAGGGGTTGCTTTCTTT. Protein product: CAIISGTGVAFF.

The CDR3 DNA follows: TGTGCCAGCAGCTTGCACAGAGGGGAAGAGACCCAGTACTTC. It encodes CASSLHRGEETQYF. The rearrangement joins TRBV11-3 to TRBJ2-5; the D call may be TRBD1 or TRBD2 (5 bases each). Trimming stripped 3 bases from V and 3 bases from J, with 11 bases between. This CDR3 contains 14 residues. The germline gives CDR1 SGHNT, CDR2 YENEEA.

This chain uses TRBV7-6 with TRBJ2-5; the match to TRBD1 covers 7 bases. Germline CDR1 reads SGHVS; CDR2 reads FNYEAQ. The CDR3 has 14 residues. J gave up 1 base and V 5 bases, and 4 bases lay outside the gene matches. CDR3 protein: CASSPGTVQETQYF. The CDR3 nucleotides are TGTGCCAGCAGCCCCGGGACAGTCCAAGAGACCCAGTACTTC.

This clone was recorded a few times. The gene calls are TRBV7-9 and TRBJ1-4, with D tentatively TRBD1 (6 bases). Germline loops: CDR1 SEHNR, CDR2 FQNEAQ (reference sequence). Trimming shortened V by 1 base and J by 4 bases, and 10 bases separated the two germline ends. The CDR3 is made up of 15 amino acids. The CDR3 coding sequence is TGTGCCAGCAGCTTAGGGGGGACAAGTAATGAAAAACTGTTTTTT. Amino acid sequence: CASSLGGTSNEKLFF.